These 11 T cell receptor beta chains came from one sample sequenced in a study of blood T cell repertoires in COVID-19 (dated by TCRdb to about 2020). The protocol used for the library was the immunoSEQ multiplex PCR assay. Sourced from immuneACCESS, this table was stored by TCRdb with only in-frame sequences that have V and J called. A share of the clones is absent; for the studies checked, an unresolved V gene accounts for under half, and the remainder has no known explanation. Within this sample are roughly 200,000 clones, with less than 90% of them counted one time only. The top ten clonotypes cover approximately 1.7% of the sample. The sequenced sample consisted of peripheral blood. These receptors all stem from a man between 65 and 85 years old with acute or convalescent COVID-19.

V gene TRBV28 combines with J gene TRBJ1-1; TRBD1 is a possible D gene (6 bases). This CDR3 has 13 residues. Per germline, CDR1 MDHEN and CDR2 SYDVKM. The ends were cut back, 5 bases at V and 14 bases at J, with 21 bases in the middle. CDR3 in amino acids: CASSKTGPLVSFF. The DNA for the CDR3 is TGTGCCAGCAGTAAAACAGGGCCCCTGGTTTCATTCTTT.

Concerning this clone: This sample includes further DNA sequences coding for the same CDR3. The CDR3 here is CASSPRTGDGYTF. DNA of the CDR3: TGTGCCAGTAGTCCCCGGACGGGGGATGGCTACACCTTC. The chain uses TRBV19 and TRBJ1-2; TRBD1 is a possible D gene (5 bases). Germline CDR1 and CDR2: LNHDA and SQIVND (reference sequence). Trimming left V 5 bases short and J 6 bases short, with 13 bases between. This CDR3 has 13 amino acids.

V gene TRBV12-3 or TRBV12-4 combines with J gene TRBJ1-5; D is unclear. V shed 3 bases and J shed 4 bases, with 4 bases lying between them. The length of the CDR3 is 12 residues. CDR3 sequence (DNA): TGTGCCAGCAGTTTTACTAATCAGCCCCAGCATTTT. Translated, it gives CASSFTNQPQHF.

The chain links TRBV7-9 to TRBJ2-7; TRBD2 matches at 8 bases. The CDR3 totals 16 residues. Unmatched junction bases numbered 12, after V lost 5 bases and J lost 3 bases. CDR1 SEHNR and CDR2 FQNEAQ come from the germline V gene (reference sequence). The CDR3: CASSLMRGEEFYEQYF. CDR3 in DNA: TGTGCCAGCAGCCTGATGCGGGGGGAGGAATTCTACGAGCAGTACTTC. Full variable domain (missing parts from reference TRBV7-9 and TRBJ2-7): DTGVSQNPRHKITKRGQNVTFRCDPISEHNRLYWYRQTLGQGPEFLTYFQNEAQLEKSRLLSDRFSAERPKGSFSTLEIQRTEQGDSAMYLCASSLMRGEEFYEQYFGPGTRLTVT.

This clone was detected only a few times. The chain is built from TRBV5-1 and TRBJ1-3, with TRBD1 as a possible D gene (6 bases). The CDR3 loop spans 14 amino acids. V lost 2 bases to trimming and J lost 6 bases, with 12 bases between them. The germline CDR1 and CDR2 sequences are SGHRS and YFSETQ. CDR3 nucleotides: TGCGCCAGCAGCTTACAGGGAATAGAAAACACCATATATTTT. This translates into CASSLQGIENTIYF. The entire variable domain, with the rest obtained from reference TRBV5-1 and TRBJ1-3, is as follows: KAGVTQTPRYLIKTRGQQVTLSCSPISGHRSVSWYQQTPGQGLQFLFEYFSETQRNKGNFPGRFSGRQFSNSRSEMNVSTLELGDSALYLCASSLQGIENTIYFGEGSWLTVV.

The V and J genes are TRBV4-3 and TRBJ1-4, with D perhaps matching TRBD1 (5 bases). The germline V and J ends were trimmed by 0 bases and 4 bases, with 12 bases remaining between them. Germline-derived CDR1 and CDR2 are LGHNA and YSLEER. CDR3 length: 16 amino acids. The CDR3 DNA follows: TGCGCCAGCAGCCAAGATAGCGGGGCAGGTAATGAAAAACTGTTTTTT. Encoded protein: CASSQDSGAGNEKLFF.

The V gene is TRBV15, the J gene TRBJ2-7; 10 bases agree with TRBD1. The CDR3 sequence is 15 residues long. Germline trimming cut 1 base from V and 3 bases from J; bases unmatched to any gene: 3. The V gene's germline CDR1 is LNHNV and CDR2 YYDKDF (reference sequence). This chain's CDR3 is CATSRGQGANYEQYF. DNA for the CDR3: TGTGCCACCAGCAGAGGACAGGGGGCGAACTACGAGCAGTACTTC.

The gene calls are TRBV6-5 and TRBJ1-5; a weak D match, TRBD1 (5 bases). Germline CDR1 reads MNHEY; CDR2 reads SVGAGI. V was trimmed by 5 bases and J by 4 bases, leaving 9 bases between them. This CDR3 is 13 amino acids long. The DNA for the CDR3 is TGTGCCAGCAGTACCCACAGGAATCAGCCCCAGCATTTT. It encodes CASSTHRNQPQHF.

This clone appeared a single time. This chain joins TRBV30 and TRBJ2-1; D unclear. Germline loops: CDR1 GTSNPN, CDR2 SVGIG (reference sequence). V was trimmed by 3 bases and J by 1 base, leaving 13 bases between them. The CDR3 runs 15 residues. The DNA for the CDR3 is TGTGCCTGGAGAGCTAACTCCGGGTCCTACAATGAGCAGTTCTTC. This translates into CAWRANSGSYNEQFF. Using reference TRBV30 and TRBJ2-1 for the parts outside the CDR3, the full variable domain is SQTIHQWPATLVQPVGSPLSLECTVEGTSNPNLYWYRQAAGRGLQLLFYSVGIGQISSEVPQNLSASRPQDRQFILSSKKLLLSDSGFYLCAWRANSGSYNEQFFGPGTRLTVL.

The chain couples TRBV27 to TRBJ1-5; 7 nucleotides line up with TRBD1. After removal of 5 bases from V and 4 bases from J, the junction contained 8 bases not matched to a gene. Germline CDR1 reads MNHEY; CDR2 reads SMNVEV (reference sequence). CDR3 length equals 15 residues. CDR3: CASSQRDRWNQPQHF. In DNA form, the CDR3 reads TGTGCCAGCAGTCAACGGGACAGATGGAATCAGCCCCAGCATTTT.

The gene calls are TRBV7-9 and TRBJ2-2; 9 bases align to TRBD1. This CDR3 comprises 17 residues. J was trimmed by 3 bases and V by 2 bases; bases with no gene match: 7. Looked up from germline, CDR1 is SEHNR and CDR2 is FQNEAQ (reference sequence). CDR3: CASSLPDRGRDTGELFF. CDR3 coding DNA: TGTGCCAGCAGCTTACCGGACAGGGGTCGAGACACCGGGGAGCTGTTTTTT.